Listed here are 8 T cell receptor beta chains from one sample, sequenced in a study of cytomegalovirus exposure and HLA in healthy donors. The PCR used 60 Vbeta and 13 Jbeta primers. Here immunoSEQ multiplex PCR was the method, and the copy in TCRdb shows in-frame clones only, minus some. Of roughly 100,000 clones listed, about four fifths are singletons. The specimen was PBMCs. Receptor source: a middle-aged man in good health and CMV-seronegative.

The CDR3 spells CASRTSGSSYNEQFF. The CDR3 nucleotides read TGTGCCAGCCGGACTAGCGGGAGCTCCTACAATGAGCAGTTCTTC. The chain employs TRBV27 and TRBJ2-1; 13 nucleotides agree with TRBD2. CDR3 length equals 15 residues. J was trimmed by 0 bases and V by 8 bases; bases with no gene match: 1. The germline V gene has CDR1 MNHEY and CDR2 SMNVEV (reference sequence).

The rearrangement uses TRBV20-1 and TRBJ2-1; D is ambiguous. The germline gives CDR1 DFQATT, CDR2 SNEGSKA (reference sequence). CDR3 size: 11 residues. V lost 4 bases and J 7 bases, leaving 8 bases between the germline ends. The DNA of the CDR3 is TGCAGTGCTAAAGTCGGGAATGAGCAGTTCTTC. Amino acids: CSAKVGNEQFF.

Only one count was recorded for this clone. This chain links TRBV4-1 with TRBJ2-5; possibly TRBD2 for D (6 bases). The ends were cut back, 0 bases at V and 1 base at J, with 15 bases in the middle. The germline V gene has CDR1 MGHRA and CDR2 YSYEKL. This CDR3 is built from 17 residues. CDR3 DNA sequence: TGCGCCAGCAGCCAAGATCGGCAGCGGGCCATCCAAGAGACCCAGTACTTC. Protein product: CASSQDRQRAIQETQYF.

This clone was seen a single time. The J gene is TRBJ2-6, the V gene TRBV7-2; 7 bases agree with TRBD2. The CDR3 contains 18 residues. Germline CDR1 is SGHTA and CDR2 is FQGNSA. V shed 5 bases, J shed 1 base, and the junction held 11 bases outside the gene matches. CDR3 residues: CASSTLMGGGSGANVLTF. The CDR3 coding sequence is TGTGCCAGCAGCACCCTAATGGGCGGGGGTTCTGGGGCCAACGTCCTGACTTTC.

The chain couples TRBV29-1 to TRBJ2-3; 9 bases agree with TRBD2. V shed 6 bases, J shed 4 bases, and the junction held 20 bases outside the gene matches. The CDR3 loop spans 18 amino acids. Per the germline V gene, CDR1 is SQVTM and CDR2 is ANQGSEA. The CDR3 DNA sequence: TGCAGCGTCTCAGCTAGCGGGATACTAATCGGGTCCGCAGATACGCAGTATTTT. It is translated as CSVSASGILIGSADTQYF.

The chain links TRBV11-2 to TRBJ2-2, with 8 bases fitting TRBD2. CDR3 length: 15 residues. V gave up 5 bases and J gave up 1 base; unmatched junction bases: 3. Germline-derived CDR1 and CDR2 are SGHAT and FQNNGV. The CDR3 sequence: CASSPLAGNTGELFF. The CDR3 DNA follows: TGTGCCAGCAGCCCGCTAGCGGGGAACACCGGGGAGCTGTTTTTT.

This clone was recorded only once. The chain has TRBV10-1 and TRBJ2-3; D is perhaps TRBD1 (5 bases). The length of the CDR3 is 17 residues. V dropped 3 bases and J dropped 3 bases, with 19 bases sitting between them. Germline-derived CDR1 and CDR2 are WNHNN and SYGVQD (reference sequence). The CDR3: CASSEKLVGVLTDTQYF. The CDR3 DNA follows: TGCGCCAGCAGTGAAAAATTGGTAGGGGTCCTGACAGATACGCAGTATTTT.

The V and J genes are TRBV30 and TRBJ2-7, with D unresolved. V lost 0 bases and J 3 bases, leaving 21 bases between the germline ends. Germline lookup yields CDR1 GTSNPN and CDR2 SVGIG (reference sequence). The CDR3 spans 17 residues. In DNA form, the CDR3 reads TGTGCCTGGAGTGTTTTGGTGGGCAGGCAAAAACGCTACGAGCAGTACTTC. Protein product: CAWSVLVGRQKRYEQYF.